This TCR beta chain was found in a study of regulatory T cells in long-lasting Graves disease. Study-level points and caveats: Patients with persistent disease showed a bias toward TRBV28, TRBJ1-2 and TRBJ2-5.

V shed 3 bases, J shed 6 bases, and the junction held 5 bases outside the gene matches. The CDR3 loop spans 15 amino acids. Germline-derived CDR1 and CDR2 are SGHRS and YFSETQ. Documented time point: newly diagnosed GD, antithyroid drugs for less than 3 months. From RNA extracted from PBMCs, the TCR library was made. Through Arm-PCR of CDR3 regions and iRepertoire HTBI primers, TCR beta libraries were built. TCRdb reanalysed the multiplex PCR reads using MiXCR and keeps one entry per CDR3 protein. The table has roughly 420,000 distinct CDR3 sequences, approximately 16% seen once. Worth noting for this clonotype: Its specificity is unknown.

The sample was also linked to a second study, of T cells in Graves' hyperthyroidism and ophthalmopathy.

Material: peripheral blood mononuclear cells (PBMCs), obtained at new diagnosis, from a patient treated with antithyroid drugs. This sequence joins TRBV5-1 and TRBJ2-2; TRBD2 matches 10 bases. The source is a woman in her late teens or twenties with Graves disease. This chain's CDR3 is CASSYLAGDAGELFF. The CDR3 DNA reads TGCGCCAGCAGCTACCTAGCGGGAGATGCCGGGGAGCTGTTTTTT.